This T cell receptor (beta chain) was obtained from a study of T cell repertoires in cytomegalovirus infection. Study information: It can be stated that public TCR beta signatures indicated CMV infection as well as a matching HLA type. General observations from the study: The study found HLA-C-restricted CMV-specific TCR beta clonotypes dominating the ex vivo response. Carriage of CMV together with the relevant HLA was identifiable through cumulative public TCR beta family frequency.

Each CDR3 protein gets one entry after TCRdb re-called the reads with MiXCR. The table shows roughly 320,000 distinct CDR3 sequences, with more than 8% occurring only once. Notes on this clonotype: The antigen is undetermined.

Germline V gene sequence: CDR1 DFQATT, CDR2 SNEGSKA (reference sequence). V trimming: 7 bases; J trimming: 0 bases; junction bases outside the gene matches: 3. This CDR3 spans 13 amino acids. The TCR sequence derives from a human donor in good health (CMV status not recorded). Some clones in this sample may be carry-over from other donors' samples. The sequencing input was PBMCs. The J gene is TRBJ2-5, the V gene TRBV20-1; 9 nucleotides line up with TRBD2. Here the CDR3 reads CSGTSAYQETQYF. The CDR3 DNA sequence: TGCAGTGGGACTAGCGCGTACCAAGAGACCCAGTACTTC.